This TCR beta chain was captured by sequencing in a study of blood T cell repertoires in COVID-19. Study-wide context: Acute and convalescent COVID-19 samples came from the United States, Italy and Spain. T cells, B-cell-depleted T cells, or PBMCs provided the cDNA or gDNA that served as material.

Original processing methods: Scientists estimated how many nucleated cells there were by amplifying reference gene primers. The method was immunoSEQ multiplex PCR; TCRdb's version includes in-frame clones alone and lacks a portion of them. The V and J calls and clone size were taken over from that table, and D and trimming were inferred from the DNA. Among some 350,000 clones, about 87% were seen once, and the ten largest hold about 2.9%. Germline V gene lookup returns CDR1 DFQATT and CDR2 SNEGSKA (reference sequence). This CDR3 has 10 residues. The TCR originated in a human donor in a cohort sampled during active COVID-19. Sequencing used peripheral blood. The chain couples TRBV20-1 to TRBJ1-2; possible D gene TRBD1, 5 bases. The CDR3 loop reads CSATVIGYTF. Written as DNA, the CDR3 is TGCAGCGCGACAGTGATCGGCTACACCTTC.